A single sample gave rise to the 27 T cell receptor beta chains below, sequenced in a study of shared clonotypes between healthy human individuals. Method: immunoSEQ multiplex PCR; TCRdb's copy keeps in-frame clones and lacks some. The sample holds about 2.3 million clones; 92% are singletons and the top ten take approximately 0.4%. Sequenced input: naive CD4+ T cells from PBMCs. Regarding subset: CD45RA+ positively selected. These receptors were taken from a man aged 18 to 35 in good health. Some clones in this sample may be carry-over from other donors' samples.

Comment on this clone: This sample also contains other DNA sequences that code for the same CDR3. The chain uses TRBV18 and TRBJ1-1, with D hard to call. The CDR3 spans 14 residues. In germline, CDR1 is KGHSH, CDR2 LQKENI. Trimming removed 1 base from V and 1 base from J, with 7 bases in between. The CDR3, as DNA: TGTGCCAGCTCACCACGTCGAGAGAACACTGAAGCTTTCTTT. Translating it yields CASSPRRENTEAFF.

The rearrangement joins TRBV28 to TRBJ2-7, with D possibly matching TRBD1 (6 bases). The CDR3 extends over 15 amino acids. The V gene lost 4 bases and the J gene lost 4 bases, with 17 bases spanning the gap. The V gene's germline CDR1 is MDHEN and CDR2 SYDVKM. The CDR3 region is CASSSRTVPGYEQYF. CDR3 bases: TGTGCCAGCAGTTCTAGGACAGTCCCCGGATACGAGCAGTACTTC.

The chain employs TRBV7-2 and TRBJ1-1, with 8 positions matching TRBD1. Germline V gene sequence: CDR1 SGHTA, CDR2 FQGNSA. The CDR3 has 14 amino acids. The J segment lost 5 bases and the V segment lost 5 bases, leaving 7 bases of the junction unmatched. CDR3 in DNA: TGTGCCAGCAGCCCCGGACAGGGACTTACTGAAGCTTTCTTT. It codes for CASSPGQGLTEAFF.

The V gene is TRBV6-5, the J gene TRBJ1-3, with 9 positions matching TRBD1. Germline values: CDR1 MNHEY, CDR2 SVGAGI. The CDR3 is made up of 15 amino acids. The ends lost 6 bases at V and 4 bases at J; junction bases unmatched: 7. CDR3 sequence (DNA): TGTGCCAGCAGGCCACAGGGGGCATTCGGAAACACCATATATTTT. Amino acids: CASRPQGAFGNTIYF.

The chain has TRBV28 and TRBJ2-7; 7 bases agree with TRBD2. This CDR3 is 13 amino acids long. Germline loops: CDR1 MDHEN, CDR2 SYDVKM. The ends lost 8 bases at V and 4 bases at J; junction bases unmatched: 8. The CDR3 coding sequence is TGTGCCAGCGACCGACGGGGGGTGTACGAGCAGTACTTC. Protein: CASDRRGVYEQYF.

The rearrangement links TRBV28 to TRBJ1-5; weak D call: TRBD1 (6 bases). Deletions cut 7 bases from V and 0 bases from J, with 25 bases between. Germline-derived CDR1 and CDR2 are MDHEN and SYDVKM. The CDR3 covers 19 residues. CDR3 nucleotide sequence: TGTGCCAGCATCATCCCCGGACAGACCAACATTTATAGCAATCAGCCCCAGCATTTT. Translating it yields CASIIPGQTNIYSNQPQHF. Together with reference TRBV28 and TRBJ1-5, the CDR3 gives the full variable domain: DVKVTQSSRYLVKRTGEKVFLECVQDMDHENMFWYRQDPGLGLRLIYFSYDVKMKEKGDIPEGYSVSREKKERFSLILESASTNQTSMYLCASIIPGQTNIYSNQPQHFGDGTRLSIL.

A note on this clone: Other DNA sequences in the sample encode the same CDR3. This rearrangement joins TRBV6-6 to TRBJ1-5, with D maybe TRBD1 (6 bases). V lost 6 bases, J lost 2 bases, and 8 bases lay in between. The CDR3 loop spans 13 amino acids. Germline V CDR1 and CDR2: MNHNY, SVGAGI (reference sequence). CDR3 coding DNA: TGTGCCAGCAGCCGACAGGGCAATCAGCCCCAGCATTTT. It encodes CASSRQGNQPQHF.

The sample holds one count of this clone. The same CDR3 also results from other DNA sequences found in this sample. This chain links TRBV19 with TRBJ1-1; D is undetermined. Germline V gene data show CDR1 as LNHDA and CDR2 as SQIVND (reference sequence). The CDR3 extends over 11 amino acids. The V gene lost 6 bases and the J gene lost 2 bases, with 4 bases spanning the gap. DNA for the CDR3: TGTGCCAGTAGCCAAAACACTGAAGCTTTCTTT. Translated, it gives CASSQNTEAFF.

The rearrangement uses TRBV11-2 and TRBJ2-7, with 10 bases lining up with TRBD2. In germline, CDR1 is SGHAT, CDR2 FQNNGV. Germline trimming cut 5 bases from V and 2 bases from J; bases unmatched to any gene: 15. The CDR3 spans 18 residues. CDR3 protein: CASSALTTSGTLPYEQYF. The CDR3 coding sequence is TGTGCCAGCAGCGCCCTTACTACTAGCGGGACTCTGCCCTACGAGCAGTACTTC.

This clone was seen once. The V call is TRBV19, the J call TRBJ1-1, with D unresolved. CDR1 is LNHDA and CDR2 is SQIVND in the germline V gene (reference sequence). The ends were cut back, 0 bases at V and 10 bases at J, with 15 bases in the middle. This CDR3 has 14 residues. CDR3 protein: CASSIDRGRRGAFF. The CDR3 nucleotides read TGTGCCAGTAGTATAGATCGTGGGCGGCGGGGAGCTTTCTTT.

V usage is TRBV28 and J usage is TRBJ2-7, with TRBD1 matching 9 bases. CDR3 length equals 13 residues. Per the germline V gene, CDR1 is MDHEN and CDR2 is SYDVKM. J was trimmed by 5 bases and V by 8 bases; bases with no gene match: 7. The CDR3, as DNA: TGTGCCAGCCTACGACAGGGGGTCCACGAGCAGTACTTC. Translation gives CASLRQGVHEQYF.

The genes are TRBV2 and TRBJ1-2, with 8 positions matching TRBD1. This CDR3 is 16 amino acids long. Trimming removed 2 bases from V and 3 bases from J; junction bases left unmatched: 8. CDR1 SNHLY and CDR2 FYNNEI come from the germline V gene. CDR3 DNA: TGTGCCAGCAGTGAACCTTGGGTCAGGGGGCACTATGGCTACACCTTC. Its protein is CASSEPWVRGHYGYTF.

V is TRBV14 and J is TRBJ2-6; D uncertain. The V end was cut by 1 base, the J end by 2 bases, with 21 bases between. The CDR3 spans 20 residues. Germline V gene sequence: CDR1 SGHDN, CDR2 FVKESK. The CDR3 loop reads CASSQVGGISLRAGANVLTF. The CDR3 nucleotides are TGTGCCAGCAGCCAAGTGGGCGGAATCAGTCTTCGGGCTGGGGCCAACGTCCTGACTTTC.

The J gene is TRBJ2-3, the V gene TRBV6-5; 7 nucleotides align to TRBD1. The V gene's germline CDR1 is MNHEY and CDR2 SVGAGI. V was pared by 5 bases and J by 2 bases, with 4 bases of the junction left unmatched. This CDR3 spans 14 amino acids. As DNA, the CDR3 is TGTGCCAGCAGTCGACAGGGTCCCACAGATACGCAGTATTTT. Residues: CASSRQGPTDTQYF.

V and J are TRBV2 and TRBJ2-5; perhaps TRBD2 as D (6 bases). Germline V gene sequence: CDR1 SNHLY, CDR2 FYNNEI. V shed 5 bases and J shed 7 bases, with 14 bases lying between them. This CDR3 is built from 13 residues. For the CDR3, the DNA is TGTGCCAGCAGTTCGGGACTTCGGTGGACCCAGTACTTC. It encodes CASSSGLRWTQYF.

This chain joins TRBV2 and TRBJ1-3; D is possibly TRBD1 (5 bases). Germline loops: CDR1 SNHLY, CDR2 FYNNEI. CDR3 length equals 15 residues. V lost 5 bases and J lost 0, with 11 bases in between. Written as DNA, the CDR3 is TGTGCCAGCAGTTTTACCCAGGGCTCTGGAAACACCATATATTTT. It encodes CASSFTQGSGNTIYF.

The rearrangement uses TRBV27 and TRBJ2-7; 9 bases fit TRBD2. V gave up 6 bases and J gave up 0 bases; unmatched junction bases: 3. CDR1 and CDR2 from the germline V gene are MNHEY and SMNVEV (reference sequence). This CDR3 has 14 amino acids. The CDR3, as DNA: TGTGCCAGCAGGCCGGGACTAGCCTCCTACGAGCAGTACTTC. Translated: CASRPGLASYEQYF.

V is TRBV11-2 and J is TRBJ2-7, with 7 bases matching TRBD1. V lost 5 bases to trimming and J lost 3 bases; unmatched junction nucleotides: 7. The CDR3 loop spans 14 amino acids. Germline CDR1 reads SGHAT; CDR2 reads FQNNGV. CDR3: CASSLGTAGYEQYF. The CDR3 nucleotides are TGTGCCAGCAGCCTCGGGACAGCCGGCTACGAGCAGTACTTC.

The chain recombines TRBV4-1 with TRBJ2-7; D perhaps matches TRBD1 (6 bases). V lost 6 bases and J lost 0, with 9 bases in between. The CDR3 runs to 13 residues. The germline gives CDR1 MGHRA, CDR2 YSYEKL. CDR3 DNA sequence: TGCGCCAGCAGTAAGACAGGCTCCTACGAGCAGTACTTC. Translated, it gives CASSKTGSYEQYF.

V is TRBV28 and J is TRBJ2-2; TRBD2 matches 8 bases. CDR1 and CDR2 from the germline V gene are MDHEN and SYDVKM. V shed 7 bases and J 7 bases; nucleotides not matched to a gene: 14. The CDR3 runs 16 residues. The DNA for the CDR3 is TGTGCCAGCACCCGGACTAGCCCCAAGACGGGCGGGGAGCTGTTTTTT. Residues: CASTRTSPKTGGELFF.

The rearrangement joins TRBV29-1 to TRBJ2-3, with D unclear. This CDR3 is built from 9 residues. Germline CDR1 reads SQVTM; CDR2 reads ANQGSEA. V was shortened by 7 bases and J by 6 bases, with 5 bases between the two germline ends. CDR3 residues: CSDSDTQYF. Written as DNA, the CDR3 is TGCAGCGATTCTGATACGCAGTATTTT.

This sequence joins TRBV6-1 and TRBJ1-4, with D maybe TRBD1 (6 bases). Germline lookup yields CDR1 MNHNS and CDR2 SASEGT. The CDR3 covers 12 residues. V was pared by 7 bases and J by 8 bases, with 11 bases between. The CDR3 reads CASNGRGEKLFF. Written as DNA, the CDR3 is TGTGCCAGCAACGGGAGGGGGGAAAAACTGTTTTTT.

This rearrangement joins TRBV19 to TRBJ1-2, with 9 bases matching TRBD1. Germline values: CDR1 LNHDA, CDR2 SQIVND (reference sequence). Germline trimming cut 3 bases from V and 7 bases from J; bases unmatched to any gene: 9. This CDR3 is 15 amino acids long. The CDR3 DNA reads as TGTGCCAGTAGTATTAGAACAGGGGGCCATGGTGGCTACACCTTC. Protein sequence: CASSIRTGGHGGYTF.

The chain combines TRBV7-2 with TRBJ2-2, with TRBD2 matching 15 bases. The CDR3 is 18 amino acids. Germline CDR1 reads SGHTA; CDR2 reads FQGNSA. Trimming at V came to 2 bases and at J to 5 bases, leaving 6 bases not matched to a gene. CDR3 DNA sequence: TGTGCCAGCAGCTTATTAGGGACTAGCGGGAGGAGTACCGGGGAGCTGTTTTTT. Protein product: CASSLLGTSGRSTGELFF.

This CDR3 is CASSSLASGRADTQYF. In DNA form, the CDR3 reads TGTGCCAGCAGCTCTCTTGCTAGCGGGAGGGCCGATACGCAGTATTTT. The rearrangement uses TRBV5-6 and TRBJ2-3; 12 bases agree with TRBD2. V gave up 3 bases and J gave up 6 bases; unmatched junction bases: 8. CDR3 length: 16 residues. The germline gives CDR1 SGHDT, CDR2 YYEEEE.

The chain joins TRBV12-5 to TRBJ1-1, with D maybe TRBD1 (6 bases). V was pared by 5 bases and J by 3 bases, with 10 bases between. Germline V lookup: CDR1 LGHNT, CDR2 FRNRAP. CDR3 length: 13 residues. CDR3: CASGGTGHTEAFF. CDR3 nucleotides: TGTGCTAGTGGTGGAACAGGGCACACTGAAGCTTTCTTT.

This rearrangement joins TRBV28 to TRBJ1-1; D may be TRBD1 (5 bases). Trimming removed 4 bases at V and 2 bases at J, with 20 bases between. The germline gives CDR1 MDHEN, CDR2 SYDVKM. This CDR3 is 17 amino acids long. DNA of the CDR3: TGTGCCAGCAGTTCCCCCCGGGCCGGCAGGGCCAACACTGAAGCTTTCTTT. This codes for CASSSPRAGRANTEAFF.